This T cell receptor (beta chain) stems from a study of OX40 agonist ivuxolimab in advanced cancers. This CDR3 region has 14 residues. CDR1 is SSHAT and CDR2 is FNYEAQ in the germline V gene (reference sequence). As for this clone: Germline and junction disagree at one end, which may indicate a read error.

This table comes from immunoSEQ multiplex PCR, and its TCRdb copy is limited to in-frame clones, with some not included. Among about 71,000 clones listed, roughly nine tenths were seen once. The specimen was CD4+ or CD8+ T cells sorted from blood, collected in a trial of the OX40 agonist ivuxolimab. The chain links TRBV7-7 to TRBJ2-5, with 7 bases identical to TRBD2. The end of the DNA fits TRBJ2-7 better, so the J call may be wrong. The TCR originated in an adult with an advanced solid tumor such as melanoma, head and neck, liver or kidney cancer. CDR3 bases: TGTGCTAGCAGCTTTGGCGGGAGCTCCTACGAGCAGTACTTC. Translation gives CASSFGGSSYEQYF.